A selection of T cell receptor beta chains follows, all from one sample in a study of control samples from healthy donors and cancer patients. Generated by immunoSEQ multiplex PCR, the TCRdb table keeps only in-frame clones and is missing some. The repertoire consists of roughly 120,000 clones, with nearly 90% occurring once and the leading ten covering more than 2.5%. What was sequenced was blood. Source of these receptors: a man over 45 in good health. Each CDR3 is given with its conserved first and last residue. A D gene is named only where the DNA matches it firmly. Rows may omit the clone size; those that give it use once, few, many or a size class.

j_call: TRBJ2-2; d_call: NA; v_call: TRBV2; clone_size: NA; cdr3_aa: CASSDGAVAPGELFF; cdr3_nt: TGTGCCAGCAGTGATGGGGCGGTAGCCCCCGGGGAGCTGTTTTTT
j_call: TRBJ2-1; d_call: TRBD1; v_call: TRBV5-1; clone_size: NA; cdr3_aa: CASSGQGALGEQFF; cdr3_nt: TGCGCCAGCAGTGGACAGGGGGCTCTCGGTGAGCAGTTCTTC
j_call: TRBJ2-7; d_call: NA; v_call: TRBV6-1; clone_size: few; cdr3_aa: CASSESGNHYEQYF; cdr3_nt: TGTGCCAGCAGTGAGTCAGGTAACCACTACGAGCAGTACTTC
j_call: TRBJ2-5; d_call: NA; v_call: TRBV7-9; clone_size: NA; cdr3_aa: CASSPPVQETQYF; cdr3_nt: TGTGCCAGCAGCCCCCCGGTCCAAGAGACCCAGTACTTC
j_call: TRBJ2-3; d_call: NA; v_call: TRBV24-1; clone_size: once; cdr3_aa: CATSVGPGDTQYF; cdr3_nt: TGTGCCACCAGTGTTGGGCCCGGGGATACGCAGTATTTT
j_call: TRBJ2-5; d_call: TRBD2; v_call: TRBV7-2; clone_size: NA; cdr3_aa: CASSLRLAGGPRQETQYF; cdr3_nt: TGTGCCAGCAGCCTCAGACTAGCGGGGGGGCCTCGCCAAGAGACCCAGTACTTC
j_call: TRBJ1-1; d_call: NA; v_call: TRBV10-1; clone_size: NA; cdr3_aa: CASSSHPGQQNTEAFF; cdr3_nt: TGCGCCAGCAGCTCGCATCCGGGACAACAGAACACTGAAGCTTTCTTT
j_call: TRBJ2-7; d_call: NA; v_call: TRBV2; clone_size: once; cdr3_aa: CASRFDSSEQYF; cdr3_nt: TGTGCCAGCAGATTCGACAGTTCCGAGCAGTACTTC
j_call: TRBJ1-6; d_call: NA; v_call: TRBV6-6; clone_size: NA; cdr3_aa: CASSPDGGGRGLNSPLHF; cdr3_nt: TGTGCCAGCAGTCCGGACGGCGGGGGACGTGGACTCAATTCACCCCTCCACTTT
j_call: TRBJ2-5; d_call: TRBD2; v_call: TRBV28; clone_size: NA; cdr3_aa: CASSYLSGEETQYF; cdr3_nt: TGTGCCAGCAGTTATCTTAGCGGGGAGGAGACCCAGTACTTC
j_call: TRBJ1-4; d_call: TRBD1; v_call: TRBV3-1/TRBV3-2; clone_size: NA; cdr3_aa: CASRPDRGGDNEKLFF; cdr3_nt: TGTGCCAGCAGACCCGACAGGGGAGGGGATAATGAAAAACTGTTTTTT
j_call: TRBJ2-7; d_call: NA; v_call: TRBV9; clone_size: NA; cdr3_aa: CASSVVPSSYEQYF; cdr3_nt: TGTGCCAGCAGCGTAGTCCCTAGCTCCTACGAGCAGTACTTC
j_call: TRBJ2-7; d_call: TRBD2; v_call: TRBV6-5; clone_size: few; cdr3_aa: CASSSRGLAGPYEQYF; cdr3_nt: TGTGCCAGCAGTTCCAGGGGACTAGCGGGTCCCTACGAGCAGTACTTC
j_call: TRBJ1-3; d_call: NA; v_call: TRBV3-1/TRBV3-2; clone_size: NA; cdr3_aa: CASSQVGIGGSGNTIYF; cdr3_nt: TGTGCCAGCAGCCAAGTCGGTATAGGGGGCTCTGGAAACACCATATATTTT
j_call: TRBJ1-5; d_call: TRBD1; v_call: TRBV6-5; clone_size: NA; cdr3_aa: CASRRTGGNQPQHF; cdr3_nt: TGTGCCAGCAGGAGGACAGGGGGCAATCAGCCCCAGCATTTT
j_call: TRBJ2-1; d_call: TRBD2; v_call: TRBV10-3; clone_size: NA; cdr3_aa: CAISRLGGGPYNEQFF; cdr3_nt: TGTGCCATCAGCCGGTTAGGCGGGGGGCCATACAATGAGCAGTTCTTC
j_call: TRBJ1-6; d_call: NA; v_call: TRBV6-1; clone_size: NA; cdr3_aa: CASSEITADSPLHF; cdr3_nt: TGTGCCAGCAGTGAGATCACAGCCGATTCACCCCTCCACTTT
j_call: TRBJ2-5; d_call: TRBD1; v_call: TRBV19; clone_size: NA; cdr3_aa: CASSAQGAQYF; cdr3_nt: TGTGCCAGTAGTGCACAGGGGGCCCAGTACTTC
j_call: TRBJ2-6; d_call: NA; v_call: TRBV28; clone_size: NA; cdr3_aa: CASSFRSGANVLTF; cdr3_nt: TGTGCCAGCAGCTTTAGGTCTGGGGCCAACGTCCTGACTTTC
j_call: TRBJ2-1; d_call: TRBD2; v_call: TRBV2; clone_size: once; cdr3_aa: CASRPTSGGVHEQFF; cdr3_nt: TGTGCCAGCAGGCCGACTAGCGGGGGGGTGCATGAGCAGTTCTTC
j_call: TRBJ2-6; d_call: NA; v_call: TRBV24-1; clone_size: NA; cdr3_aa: CATSAKPFSGYGANVLTF; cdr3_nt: TGTGCCACCAGTGCCAAACCTTTTTCGGGGTATGGGGCCAACGTCCTGACTTTC
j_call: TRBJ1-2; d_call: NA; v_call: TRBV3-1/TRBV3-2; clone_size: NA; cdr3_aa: CASSQRITGYTF; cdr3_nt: TGTGCCAGCAGTCAAAGGATAACAGGCTACACCTTC
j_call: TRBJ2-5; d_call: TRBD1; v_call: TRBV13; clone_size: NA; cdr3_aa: CASSLRTGGGETQYF; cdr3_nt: TGTGCCAGCAGCCTTAGGACAGGGGGTGGGGAGACCCAGTACTTC
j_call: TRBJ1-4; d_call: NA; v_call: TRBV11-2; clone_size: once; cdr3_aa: CASSLAFGKLFF; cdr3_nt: TGTGCCAGCAGCTTAGCTTTCGGAAAACTGTTTTTT
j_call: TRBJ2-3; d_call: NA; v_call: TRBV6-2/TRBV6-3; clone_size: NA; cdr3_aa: CASSYLGTDTQYF; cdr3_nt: TGTGCCAGCAGTTACCTCGGCACAGATACGCAGTATTTT
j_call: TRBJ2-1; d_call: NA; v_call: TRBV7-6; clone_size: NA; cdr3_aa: CASSDYNEQFF; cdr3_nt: TGTGCCAGCAGTGATTACAATGAGCAGTTCTTC
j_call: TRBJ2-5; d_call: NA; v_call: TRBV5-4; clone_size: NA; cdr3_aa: CASSTDPRQETQYF; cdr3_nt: TGTGCCAGCAGCACAGACCCCCGGCAGGAGACCCAGTACTTC
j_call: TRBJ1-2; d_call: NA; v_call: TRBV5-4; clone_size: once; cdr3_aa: CASSLRQQLYGYTF; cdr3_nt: TGTGCCAGCAGCTTGAGACAACAGCTCTATGGCTACACCTTC
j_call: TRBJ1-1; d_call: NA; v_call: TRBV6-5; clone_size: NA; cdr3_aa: CASRLGGGRDTEAFF; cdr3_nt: TGTGCCAGCAGACTCGGCGGGGGGCGCGACACTGAAGCTTTCTTT
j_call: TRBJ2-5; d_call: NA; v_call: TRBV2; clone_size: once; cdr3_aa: CASSEGDISGLVQYF; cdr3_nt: TGTGCCAGCAGTGAAGGAGACATTTCTGGTTTAGTCCAGTACTTC
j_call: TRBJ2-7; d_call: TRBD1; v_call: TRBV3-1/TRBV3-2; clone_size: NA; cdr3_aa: CASSPKDRGGVEQYF; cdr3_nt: TGTGCCAGCAGCCCAAAGGACAGGGGGGGAGTCGAGCAGTACTTC
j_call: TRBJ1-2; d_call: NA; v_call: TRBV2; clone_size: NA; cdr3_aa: CASWGYGYTF; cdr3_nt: TGTGCCAGCTGGGGCTATGGCTACACCTTC
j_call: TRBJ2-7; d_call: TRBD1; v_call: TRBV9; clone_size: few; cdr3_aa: CASSGTGYEQYF; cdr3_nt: TGTGCCAGCAGCGGGACAGGCTACGAGCAGTACTTC
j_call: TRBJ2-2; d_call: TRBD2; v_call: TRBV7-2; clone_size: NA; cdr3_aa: CASSLALRLAGTTGELFF; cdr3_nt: TGTGCCAGCAGCTTAGCGCTTCGGCTAGCGGGGACCACCGGGGAGCTGTTTTTT
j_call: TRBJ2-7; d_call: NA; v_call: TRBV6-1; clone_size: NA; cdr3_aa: CASSERTQREQYF; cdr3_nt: TGTGCCAGCAGTGAAAGGACCCAGCGCGAGCAGTACTTC
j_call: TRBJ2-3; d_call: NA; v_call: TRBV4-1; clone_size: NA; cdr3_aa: CASSHPDRTDTQYF; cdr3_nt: TGCGCCAGCAGCCATCCCGACCGAACAGATACGCAGTATTTT
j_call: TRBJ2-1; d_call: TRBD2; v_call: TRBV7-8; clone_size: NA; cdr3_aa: CASSLVVGLRGGRNEQFF; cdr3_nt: TGTGCCAGCAGCTTAGTAGTGGGTTTGCGGGGGGGCCGCAATGAGCAGTTCTTC
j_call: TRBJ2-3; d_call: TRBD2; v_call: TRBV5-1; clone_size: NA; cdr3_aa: CASSESGGGLDTQYF; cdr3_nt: TGCGCCAGCAGCGAGAGCGGGGGCGGTCTAGATACGCAGTATTTT
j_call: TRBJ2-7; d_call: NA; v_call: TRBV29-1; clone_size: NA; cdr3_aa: CSVEVGEQYF; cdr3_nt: TGCAGCGTTGAAGTAGGCGAGCAGTACTTC
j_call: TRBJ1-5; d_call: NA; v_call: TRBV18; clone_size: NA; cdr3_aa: CASSRVRVNNQPQHF; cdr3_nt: TGTGCCAGCTCAAGGGTAAGAGTCAACAATCAGCCCCAGCATTTT
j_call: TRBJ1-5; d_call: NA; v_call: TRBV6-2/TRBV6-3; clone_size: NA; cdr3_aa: CASSPSRGTPQHF; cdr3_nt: TGTGCCAGCAGTCCGTCGCGGGGGACGCCCCAGCATTTT
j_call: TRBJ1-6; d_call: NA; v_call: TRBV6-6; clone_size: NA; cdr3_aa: CASSMPRNSYNSPLHF; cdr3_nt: TGTGCCAGCAGTATGCCCAGGAACTCCTATAATTCACCCCTCCACTTT
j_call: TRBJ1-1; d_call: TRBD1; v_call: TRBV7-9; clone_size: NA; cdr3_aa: CASSEGTGRNTEAFF; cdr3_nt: TGTGCCAGCAGCGAAGGGACAGGCAGAAACACTGAAGCTTTCTTT
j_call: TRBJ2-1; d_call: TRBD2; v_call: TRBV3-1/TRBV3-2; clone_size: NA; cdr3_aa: CASSQDGGSGTSGGSTYNEQFF; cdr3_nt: TGTGCCAGCAGCCAAGATGGGGGCAGTGGGACTAGCGGGGGATCAACCTACAATGAGCAGTTCTTC
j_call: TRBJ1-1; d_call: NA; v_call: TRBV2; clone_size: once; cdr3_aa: CASSGSGLRPEAFF; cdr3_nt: TGTGCCAGCAGTGGGTCGGGGCTAAGGCCTGAAGCTTTCTTT
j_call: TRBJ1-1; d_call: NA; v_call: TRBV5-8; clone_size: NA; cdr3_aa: CASRKVWDHRIGDTEAFF; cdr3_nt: TGTGCCAGCAGAAAGGTGTGGGACCACCGTATCGGGGACACTGAAGCTTTCTTT
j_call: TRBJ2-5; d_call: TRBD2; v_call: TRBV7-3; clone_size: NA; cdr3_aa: CASSLTMTSGGLYQETQYF; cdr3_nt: TGTGCCAGCAGCTTAACGATGACTAGCGGGGGGCTATATCAAGAGACCCAGTACTTC
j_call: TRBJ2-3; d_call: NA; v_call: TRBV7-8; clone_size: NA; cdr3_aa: CASSLYRLVRVDTQYF; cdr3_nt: TGTGCCAGCAGCTTATATCGTCTCGTGAGAGTAGATACGCAGTATTTT
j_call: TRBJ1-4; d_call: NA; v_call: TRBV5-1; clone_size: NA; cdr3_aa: CASSLDGRGPEKLFF; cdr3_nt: TGCGCCAGCAGCCTCGACGGCCGGGGCCCCGAAAAACTGTTTTTT
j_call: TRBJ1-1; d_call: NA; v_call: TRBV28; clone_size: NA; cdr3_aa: CASSYRTLNTEAFF; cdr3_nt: TGTGCCAGCAGCTATAGGACGTTGAACACTGAAGCTTTCTTT